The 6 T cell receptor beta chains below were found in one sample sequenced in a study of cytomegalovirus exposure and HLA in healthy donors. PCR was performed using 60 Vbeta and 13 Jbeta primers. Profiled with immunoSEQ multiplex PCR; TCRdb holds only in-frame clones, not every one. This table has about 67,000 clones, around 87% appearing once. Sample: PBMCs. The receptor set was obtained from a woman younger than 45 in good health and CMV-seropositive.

The CDR3 sequence is CASSGDFSSYNEQFF. The CDR3 nucleotides read TGTGCCAGCAGTGGGGACTTTAGCTCCTACAATGAGCAGTTCTTC. This chain uses TRBV2 with TRBJ2-1; possibly TRBD2 for D (6 bases). The CDR3 sequence is 15 residues long. Trimming removed 4 bases at V and 0 bases at J, with 10 bases between. Germline V gene data show CDR1 as SNHLY and CDR2 as FYNNEI.

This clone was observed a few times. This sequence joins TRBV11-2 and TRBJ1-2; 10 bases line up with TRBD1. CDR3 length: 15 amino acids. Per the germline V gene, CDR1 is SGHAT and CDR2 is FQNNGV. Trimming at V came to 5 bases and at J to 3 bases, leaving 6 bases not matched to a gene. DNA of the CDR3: TGTGCCAGCAGCGCCCAGACAGGGGGCGACTATGGCTACACCTTC. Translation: CASSAQTGGDYGYTF.

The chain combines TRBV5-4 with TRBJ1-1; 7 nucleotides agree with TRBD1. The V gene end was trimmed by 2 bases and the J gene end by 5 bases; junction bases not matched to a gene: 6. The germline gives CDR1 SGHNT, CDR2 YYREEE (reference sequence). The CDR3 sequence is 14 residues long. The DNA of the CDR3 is TGTGCCAGCAGCTTCCCGGACAGGAGAACTGAAGCTTTCTTT. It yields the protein CASSFPDRRTEAFF.

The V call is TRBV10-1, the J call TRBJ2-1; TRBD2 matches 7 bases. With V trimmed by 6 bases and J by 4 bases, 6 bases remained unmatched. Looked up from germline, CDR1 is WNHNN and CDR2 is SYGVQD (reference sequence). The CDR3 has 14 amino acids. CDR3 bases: TGCGCCAGCAGCCCGGGAGGCGGATACAATGAGCAGTTCTTC. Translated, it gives CASSPGGGYNEQFF.

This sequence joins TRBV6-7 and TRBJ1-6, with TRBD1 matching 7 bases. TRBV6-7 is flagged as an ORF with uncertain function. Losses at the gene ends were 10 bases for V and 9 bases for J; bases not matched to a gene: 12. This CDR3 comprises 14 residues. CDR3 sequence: CAIISETGTSPLHF. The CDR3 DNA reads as TGTGCCATCATCTCCGAGACAGGGACTTCACCCCTCCACTTT.

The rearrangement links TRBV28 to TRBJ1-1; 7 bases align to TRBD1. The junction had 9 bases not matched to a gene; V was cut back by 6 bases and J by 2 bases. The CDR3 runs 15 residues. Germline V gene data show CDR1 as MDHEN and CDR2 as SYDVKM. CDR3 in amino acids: CASSRYRGSNTEAFF. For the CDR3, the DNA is TGTGCCAGCAGCCGTTACAGGGGAAGTAACACTGAAGCTTTCTTT.